The 18 T cell receptor beta chains reported below all come from one sample, sequenced in a study of radiation and T cells in renal cell carcinoma. Time point meaning: blood 4 weeks post-SBRT, at nephrectomy. Treatment described: 15 Gy SBRT to primary tumor, nephrectomy 4 weeks later. The method was immunoSEQ multiplex PCR; TCRdb's version includes in-frame clones alone and lacks a portion of them. The sample records roughly 90,000 clones, just under 85% being singletons. Sample: blood, taken from a patient whose treatment included radiotherapy and nephrectomy. These receptors all come from a man in his fifties or sixties with renal cell carcinoma.

The rearrangement links TRBV13 to TRBJ2-5; no definite D call. CDR3 length: 13 residues. Germline CDR1 PRHDT, CDR2 FYEKMQ (reference sequence). V was shortened by 1 base and J by 7 bases, with 10 bases between the two germline ends. This CDR3 reads CASSLVSVGTQYF. The CDR3, as DNA: TGTGCCAGCAGCTTAGTTTCAGTGGGGACCCAGTACTTC.

This clone was counted a single time. This chain joins TRBV5-4 and TRBJ2-3, with 9 bases aligning to TRBD1. Per the germline V gene, CDR1 is SGHNT and CDR2 is YYREEE (reference sequence). The junction had 6 bases not matched to a gene; V was cut back by 4 bases and J by 6 bases. The CDR3 loop spans 14 amino acids. The CDR3 DNA reads TGTGCCAGCAGCAAGGACAGGGGCGGCGATACGCAGTATTTT. It is translated as CASSKDRGGDTQYF.

V usage is TRBV27 and J usage is TRBJ2-6; 7 bases fit TRBD1. CDR3 length equals 15 residues. Germline lookup yields CDR1 MNHEY and CDR2 SMNVEV (reference sequence). Trimming cost V 5 bases and J 0 bases; bases outside gene matches: 1. The CDR3 sequence: CASSRDSSGANVLTF. For the CDR3, the DNA is TGTGCCAGCAGTAGGGACAGCTCTGGGGCCAACGTCCTGACTTTC.

This sequence joins TRBV5-6 and TRBJ1-2; TRBD1 is a possible D gene (5 bases). Trimming took 4 bases from V and 1 from J, leaving 11 bases between them. The CDR3 totals 14 residues. CDR1 is SGHDT and CDR2 is YYEEEE in the germline V gene. The CDR3: CASSRTGVNYGYTF. The CDR3 DNA follows: TGTGCCAGCAGCCGAACAGGAGTTAACTATGGCTACACCTTC.

The V gene is TRBV28, the J gene TRBJ2-7, with no clear D. V lost 3 bases, J lost 2 bases, and 14 bases lay in between. Germline V gives CDR1 MDHEN, CDR2 SYDVKM. This CDR3 has 15 residues. This CDR3 reads CASSFPLTATYEQYF. DNA of the CDR3: TGTGCCAGCAGTTTTCCATTGACGGCCACCTACGAGCAGTACTTC.

The rearrangement links TRBV6-1 to TRBJ1-5; TRBD1 agrees at 7 bases. The CDR3 loop spans 13 amino acids. Trimming took 7 bases from V and 2 from J; bases not matched to a gene: 2. Looked up from germline, CDR1 is MNHNS and CDR2 is SASEGT. CDR3 DNA sequence: TGTGCCAGCAAGGGGACAGGCAATCAGCCCCAGCATTTT. It specifies CASKGTGNQPQHF.

V and J are TRBV14 and TRBJ2-5; D is uncertain. The CDR3 runs 13 residues. Between the trimmed V and J ends, which lost 2 bases and 1 base, there was a span of 5 bases. Germline V gene lookup returns CDR1 SGHDN and CDR2 FVKESK. The CDR3 loop reads CASSQNSQETQYF. The CDR3 DNA reads as TGTGCCAGCAGCCAAAACAGCCAAGAGACCCAGTACTTC. Together with reference TRBV14 and TRBJ2-5, the CDR3 gives the full variable domain: EAGVTQFPSHSVIEKGQTVTLRCDPISGHDNLYWYRRVMGKEIKFLLHFVKESKQDESGMPNNRFLAERTGGTYSTLKVQPAELEDSGVYFCASSQNSQETQYFGPGTRLLVL.

This clone was counted between two and nine times. The chain's CDR3 is CASSERVRGANTEAFF. The CDR3 DNA reads TGTGCCAGCAGTGAAAGGGTTCGCGGGGCGAACACTGAAGCTTTCTTT. The chain links TRBV6-1 to TRBJ1-1; tentative D call: TRBD1 (5 bases). The CDR3 extends over 16 amino acids. Germline V gives CDR1 MNHNS, CDR2 SASEGT. V was clipped by 2 bases and J by 1 base, with 14 bases between them.

The V and J genes are TRBV7-9 and TRBJ2-3; no firm D call. CDR1 SEHNR and CDR2 FQNEAQ come from the germline V gene (reference sequence). The CDR3 has 14 residues. V gave up 5 bases and J gave up 0 bases, with 9 bases separating them. CDR3 in amino acids: CASSPQTSTDTQYF. The CDR3 nucleotides read TGTGCCAGCAGCCCCCAGACTAGCACAGATACGCAGTATTTT.

V gene TRBV7-8 combines with J gene TRBJ2-7; D uncertain. Germline V gives CDR1 SGHVS, CDR2 FQNEAQ. This CDR3 region has 11 residues. The germline V and J ends were trimmed by 5 bases and 5 bases, with 7 bases remaining between them. CDR3 residues: CASSPNNEQYF. The CDR3 region has the DNA TGTGCCAGCAGCCCCAACAACGAGCAGTACTTC.

This clone appeared a single time. V is TRBV2 and J is TRBJ1-5, with a possible D match to TRBD1 (5 bases). V lost 8 bases and J lost 4, with 6 bases in between. The germline V gene encodes CDR1 SNHLY and CDR2 FYNNEI. This CDR3 contains 11 residues. The CDR3 coding sequence is TGTGCCAGCGGGGGAAATCAGCCCCAGCATTTT. As protein: CASGGNQPQHF.

The chain joins TRBV6-1 to TRBJ2-5; 7 bases are shared with TRBD2. In germline, CDR1 is MNHNS, CDR2 SASEGT. V lost 8 bases, J lost 1 base, and 10 bases stayed unmatched. The CDR3 contains 15 residues. The CDR3 region has the DNA TGTGCCAGCCGCGCGTCACCGGGGGGCCAAGAGACCCAGTACTTC. Translation gives CASRASPGGQETQYF.

This sequence joins TRBV7-9 and TRBJ2-3; 8 positions match TRBD2. Trimming removed 7 bases from V and 2 bases from J; junction bases left unmatched: 5. The germline gives CDR1 SEHNR, CDR2 FQNEAQ (reference sequence). CDR3 length equals 14 residues. In DNA, the CDR3 is TGTGCCAGCACAACTAGCGGAAACACAGATACGCAGTATTTT. Translating it yields CASTTSGNTDTQYF.

The chain uses TRBV2 and TRBJ1-5, with D uncertain. The CDR3 loop spans 12 amino acids. In germline, CDR1 is SNHLY, CDR2 FYNNEI. The ends were cut back, 6 bases at V and 1 base at J, with 4 bases in the middle. Written as DNA, the CDR3 is TGTGCCAGCAGGGACAGCAATCAGCCCCAGCATTTT. As protein: CASRDSNQPQHF.

The chain employs TRBV2 and TRBJ2-1; 7 bases line up with TRBD2. This CDR3 has 12 amino acids. J was trimmed by 10 bases and V by 4 bases; bases with no gene match: 4. Germline V lookup: CDR1 SNHLY, CDR2 FYNNEI. CDR3 DNA sequence: TGTGCCAGCAGTGGGGAGGGACTGGAGCAGTTCTTC. This encodes CASSGEGLEQFF.

The chain is built from TRBV7-8 and TRBJ2-3; 8 nucleotides align to TRBD1. Looked up from germline, CDR1 is SGHVS and CDR2 is FQNEAQ. The CDR3 has 16 amino acids. V lost 2 bases and J lost 1; bases outside the gene matches: 5. The chain's CDR3 is CASSLLSDRGTDTQYF. The CDR3 DNA is TGTGCCAGCAGCTTATTGTCGGACAGGGGCACAGATACGCAGTATTTT.

This clone was detected only once. The rearrangement links TRBV5-6 to TRBJ1-3, with a possible D match to TRBD1 (5 bases). The germline V and J ends were trimmed by 6 bases and 5 bases, with 12 bases remaining between them. This CDR3 has 13 residues. Germline CDR1 reads SGHDT; CDR2 reads YYEEEE. This chain's CDR3 is CASNGGGRNTIYF. The CDR3 DNA is TGTGCCAGCAATGGTGGGGGGAGAAACACCATATATTTT.

The gene calls are TRBV5-1 and TRBJ2-2; possible D gene TRBD2, 5 bases. The length of the CDR3 is 13 residues. In germline, CDR1 is SGHRS, CDR2 YFSETQ. Trimming removed 5 bases from V and 7 bases from J, with 12 bases in between. The CDR3 protein is CASSLGVSGELFF. CDR3 nucleotides: TGCGCCAGCAGTCTCGGGGTGAGCGGGGAGCTGTTTTTT.